This passage covers 24 T cell receptor beta chains from one sample sequenced in a study of blood T cell repertoires in COVID-19. Assay: immunoSEQ multiplex PCR; the TCRdb copy retains only in-frame clones and omits some. This sample has over 110,000 clones, with 85% to 90% found just once. Sample: PBMCs or T cells enriched from blood (not recorded which). These receptors were taken from a man in his 60s who had recovered from COVID-19.

The V and J genes are TRBV28 and TRBJ2-3; 8 bases are shared with TRBD1. CDR1 is MDHEN and CDR2 is SYDVKM in the germline V gene. The junction had 14 bases not matched to a gene; V was cut back by 10 bases and J by 5 bases. This CDR3 contains 15 residues. The CDR3 DNA is TGTGCCACCGGAGGGGCGGGACAGGCAGTAGATACGCAGTATTTT. It yields the protein CATGGAGQAVDTQYF.

J is TRBJ1-4 and V is TRBV28; no reliable D call. Between the trimmed V and J ends, which lost 2 bases and 4 bases, there was a span of 8 bases. The CDR3 has 14 residues. CDR1 and CDR2 from the germline V gene are MDHEN and SYDVKM. For the CDR3, the DNA is TGTGCCAGCAGTTTAGTGAGCCATAATGAAAAACTGTTTTTT. The encoded protein is CASSLVSHNEKLFF. Drawing the rest from reference TRBV28 and TRBJ1-4, the complete variable domain is DVKVTQSSRYLVKRTGEKVFLECVQDMDHENMFWYRQDPGLGLRLIYFSYDVKMKEKGDIPEGYSVSREKKERFSLILESASTNQTSMYLCASSLVSHNEKLFFGSGTQLSVL.

The gene calls are TRBV6-1 and TRBJ2-7, with 7 bases aligning to TRBD2. This CDR3 has 16 residues. The junction had 9 bases not matched to a gene; V was cut back by 4 bases and J by 0 bases. Germline V CDR1 and CDR2: MNHNS, SASEGT. The CDR3, as DNA: TGTGCCAGCAGTGCATCCGGGCGGGGGAGCTCCTACGAGCAGTACTTC. Translating gives CASSASGRGSSYEQYF.

This chain uses TRBV30 with TRBJ1-1; 7 bases match TRBD1. The CDR3 contains 15 residues. The germline V gene encodes CDR1 GTSNPN and CDR2 SVGIG (reference sequence). Losses at the gene ends were 2 bases for V and 1 base for J; bases not matched to a gene: 7. The CDR3 bases are TGTGCCTGGAGTCCCCCGACAGGGACGAACACTGAAGCTTTCTTT. It translates to CAWSPPTGTNTEAFF.

The sample holds one count of this clone. The chain carries TRBV7-9 and TRBJ2-6; tentatively, D is TRBD2 (5 bases). Germline V lookup: CDR1 SEHNR, CDR2 FQNEAQ (reference sequence). This CDR3 is 15 amino acids long. V was trimmed by 8 bases and J by 0 bases, leaving 11 bases between them. The CDR3, as DNA: TGTGCCAGCGCACGGGGATACTCTGGGGCCAACGTCCTGACTTTC. Translated: CASARGYSGANVLTF. Together with reference TRBV7-9 and TRBJ2-6, the CDR3 gives the full variable domain: DTGVSQNPRHKITKRGQNVTFRCDPISEHNRLYWYRQTLGQGPEFLTYFQNEAQLEKSRLLSDRFSAERPKGSFSTLEIQRTEQGDSAMYLCASARGYSGANVLTFGAGSRLTVL.

The V and J genes are TRBV19 and TRBJ1-2; 9 positions match TRBD1. The germline V gene encodes CDR1 LNHDA and CDR2 SQIVND (reference sequence). The CDR3 sequence is 16 residues long. After removal of 7 bases from V and 3 bases from J, the junction contained 12 bases not matched to a gene. CDR3 protein: CASNGRDRDLHYGYTF. CDR3 sequence (DNA): TGTGCCAGTAACGGCCGGGACAGGGACCTTCACTATGGCTACACCTTC.

This chain joins TRBV29-1 and TRBJ1-1; D might be TRBD1 (5 bases). CDR1 is SQVTM and CDR2 is ANQGSEA in the germline V gene. CDR3 length: 13 amino acids. Deletions cut 3 bases from V and 5 bases from J, with 13 bases between. The chain's CDR3 is CSVEGQGGTEAFF. Here the CDR3 DNA reads TGCAGCGTTGAGGGCCAGGGAGGAACTGAAGCTTTCTTT.

The V call is TRBV7-9, the J call TRBJ2-1; no clear D. CDR1 and CDR2 from the germline V gene are SEHNR and FQNEAQ (reference sequence). This CDR3 contains 13 residues. Trimming took 9 bases from V and 2 from J, leaving 11 bases between them. The CDR3 nucleotides are TGTGCCAGTAGGAGTGTTACCTACAATGAGCAGTTCTTC. Translation: CASRSVTYNEQFF.

The chain joins TRBV6-5 to TRBJ1-3; possibly TRBD1 for D (5 bases). Trimming removed 5 bases from V and 3 bases from J, with 11 bases in between. Per germline, CDR1 MNHEY and CDR2 SVGAGI. There are 14 residues in the CDR3. This CDR3 reads CASSPKTDGNTIYF. The CDR3 coding sequence is TGTGCCAGCAGTCCCAAGACAGATGGAAACACCATATATTTT.

V gene TRBV10-2 combines with J gene TRBJ2-7, with D possibly matching TRBD1 (6 bases). The germline V gene has CDR1 WSHSY and CDR2 SAAADI. Trimming left V 8 bases short and J 4 bases short, with 12 bases between. The CDR3 is 12 amino acids. The CDR3, as DNA: TGCGCCAGCTCGAACAGGGCTTACGAGCAGTACTTC. Translating gives CASSNRAYEQYF.

The J gene is TRBJ1-6, the V gene TRBV6-5, with D unclear. The germline gives CDR1 MNHEY, CDR2 SVGAGI. Trimming cost V 6 bases and J 10 bases, with 19 bases left between them. This CDR3 contains 15 residues. CDR3 residues: CASRSDPAGRSPLHF. CDR3 DNA: TGTGCCAGCAGGTCCGACCCAGCCGGGAGGTCACCCCTCCACTTT.

This chain joins TRBV6-4 and TRBJ2-5; perhaps TRBD1 as D (5 bases). V gave up 7 bases and J gave up 2 bases, with 17 bases separating them. The CDR3 runs 15 residues. CDR1 is MRHNA, CDR2 SNTAGT, per germline. The CDR3 nucleotides read TGTGCCAGCAAAGTCAGGGATACAAATCAAGAGACCCAGTACTTC. Amino acid sequence: CASKVRDTNQETQYF.

The rearrangement joins TRBV2 to TRBJ1-2, with 11 positions matching TRBD1. The CDR3 loop spans 13 amino acids. Germline V CDR1 and CDR2: SNHLY, FYNNEI. Losses at the gene ends were 8 bases for V and 9 bases for J; bases not matched to a gene: 8. As DNA, the CDR3 is TGTGCCAGCTCGGGGACAGGGGGATTTAGCTACACCTTC. Protein: CASSGTGGFSYTF.

This clone was picked up one time. This chain joins TRBV2 and TRBJ1-2; TRBD1 aligns across 9 bases. V lost 7 bases, J lost 12 bases, and 9 bases stayed unmatched. Per the germline V gene, CDR1 is SNHLY and CDR2 is FYNNEI. The CDR3 has 12 residues. CDR3 residues: CASTGDRAVHTF. The DNA of the CDR3 is TGTGCCAGCACCGGGGACAGGGCGGTGCACACCTTC.

The chain combines TRBV4-1 with TRBJ2-7; D not resolved. The germline CDR1 and CDR2 sequences are MGHRA and YSYEKL. The CDR3 totals 14 residues. Trimming pared 1 base from V and 0 bases from J, leaving 7 bases between. The CDR3 protein is CASSQVEHSYEQYF. In nucleotides, the CDR3 is TGCGCCAGCAGCCAAGTCGAACACTCCTACGAGCAGTACTTC.

The CDR3 DNA reads TGTGCCAGCAGCTCGACTAGCGGGAGGGATCGTTACGAGCAGTACTTC. Protein sequence: CASSSTSGRDRYEQYF. This chain links TRBV11-2 with TRBJ2-7, with 14 positions matching TRBD2. The CDR3 is made up of 16 amino acids. After removal of 4 bases from V and 4 bases from J, the junction contained 6 bases not matched to a gene. CDR1 is SGHAT, CDR2 FQNNGV, per germline.

The J gene is TRBJ2-7, the V gene TRBV28; D may be TRBD2 (5 bases). Trimming took off 6 bases at V and 7 bases at J, with 13 bases between the two ends. This CDR3 has 12 amino acids. CDR1 MDHEN and CDR2 SYDVKM come from the germline V gene. CDR3 loop: CASRAGISEQYF. CDR3 sequence (DNA): TGTGCCAGCAGGGCCGGGATCTCGGAGCAGTACTTC.

CDR3 region: CATSRTGPEKLFF. CDR3 nucleotides: TGTGCCACCAGTAGGACAGGCCCTGAAAAACTGTTTTTT. V is TRBV15 and J is TRBJ1-4, with TRBD1 matching 7 bases. J was trimmed by 7 bases and V by 6 bases; bases with no gene match: 5. Germline V gives CDR1 LNHNV, CDR2 YYDKDF (reference sequence). The length of the CDR3 is 13 residues.

V usage is TRBV18 and J usage is TRBJ1-2; tentatively, D is TRBD1 (5 bases). Trimming pared 6 bases from V and 5 bases from J, leaving 16 bases between. The CDR3 runs to 14 residues. Germline V lookup: CDR1 KGHSH, CDR2 LQKENI. CDR3 in DNA: TGTGCCAGCTCCACCCCCCACAGGACGTATGGCTACACCTTC. The encoded protein is CASSTPHRTYGYTF.

V gene TRBV11-2 combines with J gene TRBJ1-6, with unresolved D. Germline values: CDR1 SGHAT, CDR2 FQNNGV. CDR3 length: 14 amino acids. V lost 5 bases and J 13 bases, leaving 18 bases between the germline ends. The CDR3 is CASSTSGLRVPLHF. DNA of the CDR3: TGTGCCAGCAGCACCTCGGGATTACGGGTCCCCCTCCACTTT.

The chain has TRBV4-1 and TRBJ2-3; D possibly corresponds to TRBD2 (6 bases). This CDR3 has 16 residues. Trimming left V 8 bases short and J 0 bases short, with 18 bases between. The germline V gene has CDR1 MGHRA and CDR2 YSYEKL. The CDR3 DNA sequence: TGCGCCAGCCCGGCGGCGGGGAGGTCTAGCACAGATACGCAGTATTTT. Translation gives CASPAAGRSSTDTQYF.

This chain links TRBV6-5 with TRBJ1-1; 8 positions match TRBD1. After removal of 6 bases from V and 1 base from J, the junction contained 7 bases not matched to a gene. The V gene's germline CDR1 is MNHEY and CDR2 SVGAGI. This CDR3 has 15 amino acids. The CDR3 DNA reads TGTGCCAGCAGGGACCCCGGGACAGGGAACACTGAAGCTTTCTTT. Protein sequence: CASRDPGTGNTEAFF.

V is TRBV19 and J is TRBJ2-5, with 9 bases identical to TRBD2. CDR1 and CDR2 from the germline V gene are LNHDA and SQIVND (reference sequence). Trimming cost V 7 bases and J 5 bases; bases outside gene matches: 11. CDR3 length equals 15 residues. For the CDR3, the DNA is TGTGCCAGTAACCAAGGGGCGGGGGGGCCTGAGACCCAGTACTTC. This sequence encodes CASNQGAGGPETQYF.

This clone was detected only once. The V gene is TRBV5-6, the J gene TRBJ1-6, with 9 bases matching TRBD1. The germline CDR1 and CDR2 sequences are SGHDT and YYEEEE. The V gene end was trimmed by 4 bases and the J gene end by 10 bases; junction bases not matched to a gene: 9. This CDR3 is 15 amino acids long. The CDR3 loop is CASSPRQGVWSPLHF. In nucleotides, the CDR3 is TGTGCCAGCAGCCCTAGACAGGGGGTATGGTCACCCCTCCACTTT.